The 21 T cell receptor beta chains given below trace back to one sample, sequenced in a study of persistence of HIV-infected CD4 T cells. These receptors lack a known antigen. This was the immunoSEQ version 4 assay in survey mode. The protocol was immunoSEQ multiplex PCR, while the TCRdb copy is restricted to in-frame clones and leaves out a portion. The sample has roughly 28,000 clones, approximately 80% seen once. Stimulation used approximately 9.5 ug/mL lysate from CMV-infected fibroblasts. CD40L-negative CD69-negative CD45RO-high memory CD4+ T cells were sorted as populations depleted of antigen-responding cells. The sample here was CD4+ T cells sorted from PBMCs after approximately 19-hour stimulation, taken from a patient who received antiretroviral therapy. The source of these receptors is an adult woman with HIV who was CMV-seropositive.

This chain joins TRBV19 and TRBJ2-1; 9 nucleotides line up with TRBD1. The trim removed 4 bases at V and 7 bases at J, leaving 8 bases unmatched. The germline V gene encodes CDR1 LNHDA and CDR2 SQIVND (reference sequence). This CDR3 contains 15 residues. The chain's CDR3 is CASSTGQGTTNEQFF. The DNA of the CDR3 is TGTGCCAGTAGTACAGGACAGGGGACTACGAATGAGCAGTTCTTC.

The chain uses TRBV5-5 and TRBJ2-1; 7 nucleotides match TRBD2. The CDR3 loop spans 16 amino acids. The germline V gene encodes CDR1 SGHKS and CDR2 YYEKEE (reference sequence). Losses at the gene ends were 2 bases for V and 5 bases for J; bases not matched to a gene: 10. The CDR3 here is CASSFRGTNRDNEQFF. The CDR3 DNA is TGTGCCAGCAGCTTTCGGGGGACTAACCGGGACAATGAGCAGTTCTTC.

The chain carries TRBV30 and TRBJ2-2, with 10 nucleotides matching TRBD2. CDR1 GTSNPN and CDR2 SVGIG come from the germline V gene (reference sequence). J gave up 5 bases and V 4 bases, and 10 bases lay outside the gene matches. The CDR3 totals 16 residues. The CDR3 reads CAWKLAGDILTGELFF. The DNA of the CDR3 is TGTGCCTGGAAGCTAGCGGGGGATATTCTGACCGGGGAGCTGTTTTTT.

DNA for the CDR3: TGTGCCAGCAGTGACCCAGATTCCGGGGATCAGCCCCAGCATTTT. This gives the protein CASSDPDSGDQPQHF. The chain recombines TRBV6-4 with TRBJ1-5; no reliable D call. This CDR3 spans 15 amino acids. V lost 2 bases and J lost 5, with 13 bases in between. The germline V gene encodes CDR1 MRHNA and CDR2 SNTAGT.

This clone was observed a handful of times. The V gene is TRBV21-1, the J gene TRBJ2-7. TRBV21-1 represents a pseudogene. The CDR3 sequence is 8 residues long. This CDR3 reads CAKYEQYV. The DNA of the CDR3 is TGTGCCAAATACGAGCAGTACGTC.

This clone was detected only once. This chain uses TRBV11-1 with TRBJ2-2; D is unclear. V was clipped by 3 bases and J by 1 base, with 9 bases between them. Germline V gene sequence: CDR1 SGHAT, CDR2 FQDESV (reference sequence). The CDR3 is 15 amino acids. The CDR3 spells CASSFYRRNTGELFF. CDR3 DNA: TGTGCCAGCAGCTTTTATAGGAGGAACACCGGGGAGCTGTTTTTT.

V gene TRBV9 combines with J gene TRBJ2-1; perhaps TRBD2 as D (5 bases). Trimming stripped 4 bases from V and 10 bases from J, with 9 bases between. Germline loops: CDR1 SGDLS, CDR2 YYNGEE. CDR3 length: 11 residues. For the CDR3, the DNA is TGTGCCAGCAGCCGCCCGGGAGAGCAGTTCTTC. Translation gives CASSRPGEQFF.

There are a few counts of this clone. V gene TRBV19 combines with J gene TRBJ1-3; D possibly corresponds to TRBD1 (6 bases). The CDR3 length is 13 residues. The V and J ends lost 5 bases and 5 bases respectively, with 10 bases between them. CDR1 and CDR2 from the germline V gene are LNHDA and SQIVND (reference sequence). DNA of the CDR3: TGTGCCAGTAGTGCAGGGGTGAGAAACACCATATATTTT. It encodes CASSAGVRNTIYF.

This chain connects TRBV7-9 to TRBJ1-6; 9 bases line up with TRBD1. The V and J ends lost 5 bases and 10 bases, in that order; junction bases with no gene match: 9. CDR1 is SEHNR and CDR2 is FQNEAQ in the germline V gene (reference sequence). The CDR3 spans 15 residues. As DNA, the CDR3 is TGTGCCAGCAGCCCCTTGAGACAGGGGGGCTCACCCCTCCACTTT. Its protein is CASSPLRQGGSPLHF. The full variable domain, completed using reference TRBV7-9 and TRBJ1-6, is DTGVSQNPRHKITKRGQNVTFRCDPISEHNRLYWYRQTLGQGPEFLTYFQNEAQLEKSRLLSDRFSAERPKGSFSTLEIQRTEQGDSAMYLCASSPLRQGGSPLHFGNGTRLTVT.

The chain couples TRBV5-1 to TRBJ1-3; a weak D match, TRBD1 (5 bases). Germline assignment: CDR1 SGHRS and CDR2 YFSETQ. CDR3 length equals 15 residues. Trimming left V 0 bases short and J 0 bases short, with 7 bases between. The CDR3 here is CASSLEGSSGNTIYF. In nucleotides, the CDR3 is TGCGCCAGCAGCTTGGAGGGGTCCTCTGGAAACACCATATATTTT.

This chain's CDR3 is CAWSASQETQYF. CDR3 bases: TGTGCCTGGAGTGCCTCCCAAGAGACCCAGTACTTC. The J gene is TRBJ2-5, the V gene TRBV30, with D hard to call. In germline, CDR1 is GTSNPN, CDR2 SVGIG (reference sequence). This CDR3 has 12 amino acids. V dropped 1 base and J dropped 1 base, with 4 bases sitting between them.

The CDR3 coding sequence is TGTGCCACGCAGGGGAGTCTAGATGAAAAACTGTTTTTT. It yields the protein CATQGSLDEKLFF. V usage is TRBV6-5 and J usage is TRBJ1-4, with D possibly TRBD1 on 6 matching bases. The CDR3 is 13 residues long. Trimming removed 10 bases from V and 6 bases from J, with 15 bases in between. The germline V gene has CDR1 MNHEY and CDR2 SVGAGI.

This clone was seen only once. The chain is built from TRBV5-1 and TRBJ2-1; D might be TRBD2 (6 bases). CDR1 is SGHRS and CDR2 is YFSETQ in the germline V gene. The length of the CDR3 is 11 residues. The V end lost 0 bases, the J end lost 13 bases, and 8 bases lay between the germline ends. The CDR3 spells CASSLGLGQFF. DNA of the CDR3: TGCGCCAGCAGCTTGGGACTAGGACAGTTCTTC.

The V gene is TRBV10-2, the J gene TRBJ1-2, with TRBD1 matching over 9 bases. The CDR3 has 13 residues. The V gene's germline CDR1 is WSHSY and CDR2 SAAADI. J gave up 5 bases and V 6 bases, and 4 bases lay outside the gene matches. This CDR3 is CASRPTGGYGYTF. The CDR3 DNA follows: TGCGCCAGCAGGCCGACAGGGGGTTATGGCTACACCTTC.

The chain links TRBV7-3 to TRBJ2-3; a possible D gene is TRBD2 (7 bases). The CDR3 runs 14 residues. Trimming pared 5 bases from V and 6 bases from J, leaving 15 bases between. The germline gives CDR1 SGHTA, CDR2 FQGTGA. CDR3 protein: CASSPWGGADTQYF. The CDR3 DNA follows: TGTGCCAGCAGCCCATGGGGGGGGGCGGATACGCAGTATTTT.

The chain has TRBV12-3 or TRBV12-4 and TRBJ1-1, with 7 bases aligning to TRBD1. Trimming took 3 bases from V and 11 from J; bases not matched to a gene: 6. The CDR3 length is 12 residues. DNA of the CDR3: TGTGCCAGCAGTTTGTGGGACAGTTATGCTTTCTTT. Amino acid sequence: CASSLWDSYAFF.

This clone was observed once. The chain couples TRBV7-9 to TRBJ1-1; D is undetermined. Germline loops: CDR1 SEHNR, CDR2 FQNEAQ (reference sequence). The CDR3 has 14 residues. Between the trimmed V and J ends, which lost 3 bases and 3 bases, there was a span of 11 bases. CDR3 sequence: CASSFLHGDTEAFF. The CDR3 DNA reads as TGTGCCAGCAGCTTCCTCCATGGGGACACTGAAGCTTTCTTT.

This clone was seen more than once but under ten times. This chain uses TRBV5-1 with TRBJ1-3, with D maybe TRBD1 (6 bases). Germline V gives CDR1 SGHRS, CDR2 YFSETQ. CDR3 length: 15 amino acids. Trimming cost V 4 bases and J 0 bases, with 11 bases left between them. The CDR3 DNA reads as TGCGCCAGCAGCGTAACAGGGACCTCTGGAAACACCATATATTTT. Its protein product is CASSVTGTSGNTIYF.

The chain has TRBV19 and TRBJ1-1; D unclear. V was clipped by 9 bases and J by 1 base, with 15 bases between them. Germline assignment: CDR1 LNHDA and CDR2 SQIVND (reference sequence). This CDR3 is built from 14 residues. CDR3 region: CASTPGRSNTEAFF. Written as DNA, the CDR3 is TGTGCCAGCACCCCGGGCAGGTCGAACACTGAAGCTTTCTTT.

V is TRBV24-1 and J is TRBJ2-1; possible D gene TRBD1, 6 bases. Trimming stripped 4 bases from V and 7 bases from J, with 16 bases between. The CDR3 covers 15 residues. Germline V gene sequence: CDR1 KGHDR, CDR2 SFDVKD. CDR3 bases: TGTGCCACCAGTGACGACCTCCCAGGGGATAATGAGCAGTTCTTC. This sequence encodes CATSDDLPGDNEQFF.

This clone came up once. The chain combines TRBV27 with TRBJ1-2; D is ambiguous. Trimming shortened V by 2 bases and J by 8 bases, and 15 bases separated the two germline ends. Germline V gives CDR1 MNHEY, CDR2 SMNVEV (reference sequence). CDR3 length: 14 amino acids. The CDR3 loop reads CASSLTSGLAGYTF. In DNA form, the CDR3 reads TGTGCCAGCAGTTTAACGTCGGGGTTGGCGGGCTACACCTTC.